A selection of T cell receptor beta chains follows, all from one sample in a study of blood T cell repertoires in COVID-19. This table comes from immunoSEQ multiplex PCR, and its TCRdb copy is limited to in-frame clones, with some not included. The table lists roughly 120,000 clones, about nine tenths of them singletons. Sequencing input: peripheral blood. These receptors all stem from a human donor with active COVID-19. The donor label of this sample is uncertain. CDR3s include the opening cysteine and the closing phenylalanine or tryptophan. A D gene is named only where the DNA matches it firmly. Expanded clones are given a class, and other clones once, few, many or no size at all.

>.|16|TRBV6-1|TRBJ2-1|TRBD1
CASSERGPAVRNEQFF
TGTGCCAGCAGTGAAAGGGGGCCGGCGGTTAGAAATGAGCAGTTCTTC
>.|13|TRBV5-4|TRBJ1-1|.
CASSFFSRDEAFF
TGTGCCAGCAGCTTTTTCTCCAGGGATGAAGCTTTCTTT
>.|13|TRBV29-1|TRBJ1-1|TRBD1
CSVAWTGNTEAFF
TGCAGCGTTGCCTGGACAGGGAACACTGAAGCTTTCTTT
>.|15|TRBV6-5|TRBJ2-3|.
CASSRTTTGTDTQYF
TGTGCCAGCAGTCGCACAACCACAGGCACAGATACGCAGTATTTT
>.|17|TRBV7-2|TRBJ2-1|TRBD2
CASSQGRLAGSYNEQFF
TGTGCCAGCAGCCAGGGGAGATTAGCGGGATCCTACAATGAGCAGTTCTTC
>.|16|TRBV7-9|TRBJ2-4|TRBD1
CASSPQGQGAKNIQYF
TGTGCCAGCAGCCCCCAAGGACAGGGTGCCAAAAACATTCAGTACTTC
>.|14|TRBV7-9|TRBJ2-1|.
CASSFTGGGDEQFF
TGTGCCAGCAGCTTCACAGGGGGGGGCGATGAGCAGTTCTTC
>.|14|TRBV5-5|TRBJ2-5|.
CASSLSTVQETQYF
TGTGCCAGCAGCTTGTCGACAGTACAAGAGACCCAGTACTTC
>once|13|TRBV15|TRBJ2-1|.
CATSRVEHNEQFF
TGTGCCACCAGCAGAGTCGAGCACAATGAGCAGTTCTTC
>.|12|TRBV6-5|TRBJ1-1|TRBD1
CATYRGRTEAFF
TGTGCCACCTACAGGGGGCGGACTGAAGCTTTCTTT
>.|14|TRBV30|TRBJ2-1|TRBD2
CACTGGGSYNEQFF
TGTGCCTGCACGGGGGGGGGCTCCTACAATGAGCAGTTCTTC
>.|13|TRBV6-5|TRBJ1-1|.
CASWTAWNTEAFF
TGTGCCAGTTGGACTGCTTGGAACACTGAAGCTTTCTTT
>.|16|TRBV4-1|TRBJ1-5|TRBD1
CASSPPAGTANQPQHF
TGCGCCAGCAGCCCCCCGGCCGGGACAGCCAATCAGCCCCAGCATTTT
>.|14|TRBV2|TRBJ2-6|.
CASSETPWANVLTF
TGTGCCAGCAGTGAGACTCCCTGGGCCAACGTCCTGACTTTC
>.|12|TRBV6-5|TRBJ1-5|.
CASRWGGQPQHF
TGTGCCAGCAGGTGGGGAGGCCAGCCCCAGCATTTT
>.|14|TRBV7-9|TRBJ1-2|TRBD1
CASSSNRGLDGYTF
TGTGCCAGCAGCTCCAACAGGGGGCTAGATGGCTACACCTTC
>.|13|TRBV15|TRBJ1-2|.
CATSRSRNYGYTF
TGTGCCACCAGCAGGTCCAGGAACTATGGCTACACCTTC
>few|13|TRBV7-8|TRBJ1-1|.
CASSLVEDTEAFF
TGTGCCAGCAGCTTAGTAGAGGATACTGAAGCTTTCTTT
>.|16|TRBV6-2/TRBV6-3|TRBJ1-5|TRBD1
CASSKTGTGGDQPQHF
TGTGCCAGCAGCAAAACCGGGACAGGGGGGGATCAGCCCCAGCATTTT
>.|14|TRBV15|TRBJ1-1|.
CATTPTVSNTEAFF
TGTGCCACCACCCCGACAGTATCGAACACTGAAGCTTTCTTT
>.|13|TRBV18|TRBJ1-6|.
CASSLDLGSPLHF
TGTGCCAGCTCACTCGACTTGGGTTCACCCCTCCACTTT
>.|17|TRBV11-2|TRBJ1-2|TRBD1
CASSLNLGQGEGNGYTF
TGTGCCAGCAGCCTGAACCTGGGACAGGGAGAGGGGAATGGCTACACCTTC
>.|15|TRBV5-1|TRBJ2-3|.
CASSLQSRGTDTQYF
TGCGCCAGCAGCTTGCAGTCCAGGGGCACAGATACGCAGTATTTT
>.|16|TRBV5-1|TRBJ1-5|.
CASSQDIQGSNQPQHF
TGCGCCAGCAGCCAAGACATTCAGGGGTCCAATCAGCCCCAGCATTTT
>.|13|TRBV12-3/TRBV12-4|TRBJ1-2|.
CASSLVGSYGYTF
TGTGCCAGCAGTTTAGTGGGCAGCTATGGCTACACCTTC
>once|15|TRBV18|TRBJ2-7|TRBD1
CASSPGTGLYYEQYF
TGTGCCAGCTCACCGGGGACAGGTTTATACTACGAGCAGTACTTC
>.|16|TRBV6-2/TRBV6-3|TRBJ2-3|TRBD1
CASSRGTGVSVDTQYF
TGTGCCAGCAGCAGAGGGACAGGGGTATCGGTAGATACGCAGTATTTT
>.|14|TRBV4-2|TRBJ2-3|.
CASSQVLSTDTQYF
TGTGCCAGCAGCCAAGTTCTCTCCACAGATACGCAGTATTTT
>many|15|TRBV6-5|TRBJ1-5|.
CASSRGDRSHQPQHF
TGTGCCAGCAGTCGCGGCGACAGGTCCCATCAGCCCCAGCATTTT
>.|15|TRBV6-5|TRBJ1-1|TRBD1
CASQKQGGMNTEAFF
TGTGCCAGCCAAAAACAGGGGGGCATGAACACTGAAGCTTTCTTT